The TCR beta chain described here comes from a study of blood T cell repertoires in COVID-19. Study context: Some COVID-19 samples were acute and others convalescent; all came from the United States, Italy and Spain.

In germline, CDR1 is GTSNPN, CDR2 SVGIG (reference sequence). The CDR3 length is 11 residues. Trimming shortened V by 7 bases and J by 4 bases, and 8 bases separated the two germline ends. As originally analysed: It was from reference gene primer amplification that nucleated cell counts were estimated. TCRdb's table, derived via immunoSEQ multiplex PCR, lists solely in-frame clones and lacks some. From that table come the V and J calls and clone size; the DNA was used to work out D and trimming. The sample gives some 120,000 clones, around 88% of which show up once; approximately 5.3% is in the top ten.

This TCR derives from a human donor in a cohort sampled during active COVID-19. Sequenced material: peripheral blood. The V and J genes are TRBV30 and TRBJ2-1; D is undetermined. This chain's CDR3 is CASYQYNEQFF. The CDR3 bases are TGTGCCTCTTACCAGTACAATGAGCAGTTCTTC.